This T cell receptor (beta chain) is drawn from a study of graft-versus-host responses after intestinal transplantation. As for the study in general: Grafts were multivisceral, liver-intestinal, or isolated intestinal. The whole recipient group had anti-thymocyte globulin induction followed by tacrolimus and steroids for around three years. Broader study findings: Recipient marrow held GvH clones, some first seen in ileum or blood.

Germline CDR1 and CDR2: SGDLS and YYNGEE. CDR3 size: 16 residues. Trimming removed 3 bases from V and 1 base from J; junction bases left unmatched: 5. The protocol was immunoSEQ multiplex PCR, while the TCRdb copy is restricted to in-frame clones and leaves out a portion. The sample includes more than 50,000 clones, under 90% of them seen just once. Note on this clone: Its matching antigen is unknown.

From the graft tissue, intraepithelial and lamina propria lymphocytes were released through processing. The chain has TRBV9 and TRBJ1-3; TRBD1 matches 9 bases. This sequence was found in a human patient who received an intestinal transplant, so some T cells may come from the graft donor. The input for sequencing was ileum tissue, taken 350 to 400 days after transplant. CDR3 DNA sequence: TGTGCCAGCAGCGAAGGGGACAGGGCGTCTGGAAACACCATATATTTT. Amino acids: CASSEGDRASGNTIYF. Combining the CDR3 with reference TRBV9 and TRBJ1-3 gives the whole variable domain DSGVTQTPKHLITATGQRVTLRCSPRSGDLSVYWYQQSLDQGLQFLIQYYNGEERAKGNILERFSAQQFPDLHSELNLSSLELGDSALYFCASSEGDRASGNTIYFGEGSWLTVV.